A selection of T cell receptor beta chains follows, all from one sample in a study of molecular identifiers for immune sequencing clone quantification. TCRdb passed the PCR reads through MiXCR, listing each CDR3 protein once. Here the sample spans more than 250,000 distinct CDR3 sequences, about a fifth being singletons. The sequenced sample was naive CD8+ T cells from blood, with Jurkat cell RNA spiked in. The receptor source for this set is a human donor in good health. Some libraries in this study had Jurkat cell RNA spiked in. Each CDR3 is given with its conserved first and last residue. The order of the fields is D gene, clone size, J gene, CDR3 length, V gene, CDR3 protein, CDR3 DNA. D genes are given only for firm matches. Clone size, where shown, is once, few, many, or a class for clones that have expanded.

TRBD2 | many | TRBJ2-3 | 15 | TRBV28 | CASSHGLAATDTQYF | TGTGCCAGCAGTCACGGACTAGCGGCCACAGATACGCAGTATTTT
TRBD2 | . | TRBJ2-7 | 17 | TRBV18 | CASSPGERGAGSYEQYF | TGTGCCAGCTCACCAGGTGAGCGGGGGGCCGGGTCCTACGAGCAGTACTTC
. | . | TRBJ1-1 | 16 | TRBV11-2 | CASSEVWYGTAFEAFF | TGTGCCAGCAGCGAGGTATGGTACGGGACGGCGTTTGAAGCTTTCTTT
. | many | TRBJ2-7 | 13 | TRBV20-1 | CSAPLGYSYEQYF | TGCAGTGCCCCCCTAGGTTACTCCTACGAGCAGTACTTC
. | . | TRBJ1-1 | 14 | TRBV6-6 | CASSYSGGATGAFF | TGTGCCAGCAGTTACTCGGGGGGGGCAACTGGAGCTTTCTTT
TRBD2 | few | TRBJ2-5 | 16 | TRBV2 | CASSEATSGYQETQYF | TGTGCCAGCAGTGAAGCAACTAGCGGGTACCAAGAGACCCAGTACTTC
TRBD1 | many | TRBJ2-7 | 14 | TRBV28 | CASSLGTVSYEQYF | TGTGCCAGCAGTTTGGGGACAGTTTCCTACGAGCAGTACTTC
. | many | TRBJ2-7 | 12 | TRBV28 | CASGGGSYEQYF | TGTGCCAGCGGGGGCGGGTCCTACGAGCAGTACTTC
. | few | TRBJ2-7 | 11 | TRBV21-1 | CASSKTVEQYF | TGTGCCAGCAGCAAAACGGTCGAGCAGTACTTC
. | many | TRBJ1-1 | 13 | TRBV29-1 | CSVSDRLNTEAFF | TGCAGCGTTTCAGACAGGCTAAACACTGAAGCTTTCTTT
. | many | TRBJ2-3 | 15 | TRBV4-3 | CASSQDTPSRDTQYF | TGCGCCAGCAGCCAAGACACACCCAGCAGAGATACGCAGTATTTT
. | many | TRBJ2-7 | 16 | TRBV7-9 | CASSLGNGLISYEQYF | TGTGCCAGCAGCTTAGGGAACGGATTAATCTCCTACGAGCAGTACTTC
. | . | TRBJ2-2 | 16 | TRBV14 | CASSHSRTLSTGELFF | TGTGCCAGCAGCCACAGCCGGACCCTAAGCACCGGGGAGCTGTTTTTT
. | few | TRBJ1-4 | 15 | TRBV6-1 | CASSEVYATNEKLFF | TGTGCCAGCAGTGAAGTTTATGCAACTAATGAAAAACTGTTTTTT
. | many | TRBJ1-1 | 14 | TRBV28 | CASSLAGLETEAFF | TGTGCCAGCAGTTTAGCAGGGCTCGAGACTGAAGCTTTCTTT
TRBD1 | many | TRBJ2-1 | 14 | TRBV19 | CASSLGTAYNEQFF | TGTGCCAGTAGTTTGGGGACAGCTTACAATGAGCAGTTCTTC
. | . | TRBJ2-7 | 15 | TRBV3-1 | CASSQAFYSSYEQYF | TGTGCCAGCAGCCAAGCCTTCTACAGCTCCTACGAGCAGTACTTC
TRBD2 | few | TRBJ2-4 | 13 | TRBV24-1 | CEKSRGGENIQYF | TGTGAAAAATCGCGCGGGGGGGAAAACATTCAGTACTTC
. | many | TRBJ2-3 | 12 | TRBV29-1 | CSVEALTDTQYF | TGCAGCGTTGAGGCTCTCACAGATACGCAGTATTTT
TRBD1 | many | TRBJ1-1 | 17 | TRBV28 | CASSPRLRQGPDTEAFF | TGTGCCAGCAGTCCGAGGCTCCGACAGGGGCCGGACACTGAAGCTTTCTTT
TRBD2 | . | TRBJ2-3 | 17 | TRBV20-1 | CSAREGLAGGPGDTQYF | TGCAGTGCTAGAGAGGGACTAGCGGGAGGGCCAGGAGATACGCAGTATTTT
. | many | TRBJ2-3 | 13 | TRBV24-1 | CATSPGLASTQYF | TGTGCCACCAGTCCGGGACTTGCAAGCACGCAGTATTTT
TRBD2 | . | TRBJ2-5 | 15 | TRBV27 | CASSSSGGHQEAQYF | TGTGCCAGCAGTTCGAGCGGGGGGCACCAAGAGGCCCAGTACTTC
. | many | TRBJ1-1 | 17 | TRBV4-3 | CASSQGFTSTGKTEAFF | TGCGCCAGCAGCCAAGGCTTTACTTCTACAGGGAAGACTGAAGCTTTCTTT
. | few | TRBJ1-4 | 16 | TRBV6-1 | CASSGNRNEADEKLFF | TGTGCCAGCAGTGGAAACAGGAACGAAGCCGATGAAAAACTGTTTTTT
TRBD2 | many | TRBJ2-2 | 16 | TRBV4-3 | CASSQYSGRANGELFF | TGCGCCAGCAGCCAGTACAGCGGGAGGGCGAACGGGGAGCTGTTTTTT
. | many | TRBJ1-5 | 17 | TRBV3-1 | CASSQDIRGAGNQPQHF | TGTGCCAGCAGCCAAGATATTAGGGGGGCCGGGAATCAGCCCCAGCATTTT